These 21 T cell receptor beta chains share one sample of origin, sequenced in a study of a mutant IDH1 vaccine in newly diagnosed glioma. The method was immunoSEQ multiplex PCR; TCRdb's version includes in-frame clones alone and lacks a portion of them. Found here are some 49,000 clones, over 75% of them singletons; the top ten hold around 4.9%. The antigens for these receptors are not known. As for time point: week 47, end of study. Topical imiquimod was applied with each vaccine dose, which held 300 ug of mutant IDH1 20-mer peptide. The material sequenced was PBMCs, taken from a glioma patient whose treatment included an IDH1 peptide vaccine. The receptors originated from a middle-aged woman with glioma. Some clones in this sample may be carry-over from other donors' samples.

V is TRBV4-2 and J is TRBJ1-4; D remains ambiguous. This CDR3 region has 14 residues. In germline, CDR1 is LGHNA, CDR2 YNFKEQ. V lost 5 bases and J lost 2, with 9 bases in between. Here the CDR3 DNA reads TGTGCCAGCAGCGGGCGGAGGACTAATGAAAAACTGTTTTTT. This sequence encodes CASSGRRTNEKLFF.

The chain couples TRBV4-3 to TRBJ2-1; D might be TRBD2 (5 bases). V was pared by 0 bases and J by 6 bases, with 15 bases between. The germline V gene has CDR1 LGHNA and CDR2 YSLEER. This CDR3 comprises 16 residues. The CDR3 sequence is CASSQDRWLRGNEQFF. For the CDR3, the DNA is TGCGCCAGCAGCCAAGATCGATGGCTCCGGGGCAATGAGCAGTTCTTC.

This chain joins TRBV6-5 and TRBJ1-1; D is perhaps TRBD1 (6 bases). V dropped 6 bases and J dropped 4 bases, with 9 bases sitting between them. Germline V gives CDR1 MNHEY, CDR2 SVGAGI. This CDR3 spans 12 amino acids. CDR3 coding DNA: TGTGCCAGCAGAGGGGGTGGCACTGAAGCTTTCTTT. Protein product: CASRGGGTEAFF.

This clone came up once. The chain combines TRBV29-1 with TRBJ2-7; 8 positions match TRBD1. This CDR3 spans 12 amino acids. Trimming cost V 4 bases and J 5 bases; bases outside gene matches: 4. Germline values: CDR1 SQVTM, CDR2 ANQGSEA. The CDR3 DNA reads as TGCAGCGTTGGGACAGGGTTCAACGAGCAGTACTTC. Protein: CSVGTGFNEQYF.

The rearrangement links TRBV6-1 to TRBJ1-2, with a possible D match to TRBD1 (5 bases). CDR1 and CDR2 (germline): MNHNS, SASEGT. Trimming stripped 4 bases from V and 5 bases from J, with 8 bases between. The length of the CDR3 is 12 residues. CDR3 sequence reads: CASSARAYGYTF. The CDR3 coding sequence is TGTGCCAGCAGTGCCAGGGCATATGGCTACACCTTC.

This chain joins TRBV9 and TRBJ2-7, with 7 bases lining up with TRBD2. The trim removed 4 bases at V and 0 bases at J, leaving 10 bases unmatched. The CDR3 loop spans 16 amino acids. Germline lookup yields CDR1 SGDLS and CDR2 YYNGEE. The DNA for the CDR3 is TGTGCCAGCAGCCCGCGTCCCGGGACTATCTCCTACGAGCAGTACTTC. Its protein product is CASSPRPGTISYEQYF.

The chain's CDR3 is CASNPAGRETQYF. The DNA of the CDR3 is TGTGCCAGCAATCCCGCAGGGCGAGAGACCCAGTACTTC. The chain carries TRBV6-1 and TRBJ2-5, with D maybe TRBD1 (5 bases). The CDR3 has 13 amino acids. Trimming took 7 bases from V and 4 from J, leaving 13 bases between them. Looked up from germline, CDR1 is MNHNS and CDR2 is SASEGT.

The chain carries TRBV6-1 and TRBJ1-4, with 7 bases that match TRBD1. This CDR3 spans 16 amino acids. V dropped 1 base and J dropped 8; count of bases not matched to a gene: 10. From germline, CDR1 is MNHNS and CDR2 SASEGT. The CDR3 sequence: CASSEGGAGGGEKLFF. Here the CDR3 DNA reads TGTGCCAGCAGTGAAGGAGGGGCAGGGGGAGGAGAAAAACTGTTTTTT.

The rearrangement links TRBV6-5 to TRBJ1-2; D is ambiguous. Germline CDR1 and CDR2: MNHEY and SVGAGI. Trimming took 6 bases from V and 7 from J, leaving 18 bases between them. This CDR3 region has 14 residues. The CDR3 here is CASRGTELGSGYTF. The CDR3, as DNA: TGTGCCAGCAGGGGAACAGAACTAGGGTCTGGCTACACCTTC.

This clone was counted once. This chain joins TRBV5-6 and TRBJ1-2; D is possibly TRBD1 (6 bases). The CDR3 contains 16 residues. From germline, CDR1 is SGHDT and CDR2 YYEEEE. V lost 0 bases to trimming and J lost 1 base, with 13 bases between them. CDR3 region: CASSLEEGHINYGYTF. As DNA, the CDR3 is TGTGCCAGCAGCTTGGAAGAGGGACATATTAACTATGGCTACACCTTC. Combining the CDR3 with reference TRBV5-6 and TRBJ1-2 gives the whole variable domain DAGVTQSPTHLIKTRGQQVTLRCSPKSGHDTVSWYQQALGQGPQFIFQYYEEEERQRGNFPDRFSGHQFPNYSSELNVNALLLGDSALYLCASSLEEGHINYGYTFGSGTRLTVV.

The chain recombines TRBV7-2 with TRBJ1-1; no firm D call. The V gene lost 4 bases and the J gene lost 4 bases, with 13 bases spanning the gap. The CDR3 has 14 residues. Germline assignment: CDR1 SGHTA and CDR2 FQGNSA. CDR3 nucleotides: TGTGCCAGCAGCTCTCAGATAGGGTCCACTGAAGCTTTCTTT. It translates to CASSSQIGSTEAFF.

This rearrangement joins TRBV11-2 to TRBJ2-5, with TRBD1 matching 8 bases. CDR1 is SGHAT and CDR2 is FQNNGV in the germline V gene. Trimming cost V 1 base and J 5 bases; bases outside gene matches: 6. The CDR3 is made up of 15 amino acids. The CDR3 is CASSLGTGNVETQYF. CDR3 bases: TGTGCCAGCAGCTTAGGGACAGGGAACGTCGAGACCCAGTACTTC.

This chain connects TRBV2 to TRBJ1-1; D gene uncertain. V was clipped by 10 bases and J by 1 base, with 19 bases between them. The CDR3 consists of 15 residues. Germline CDR1 is SNHLY and CDR2 is FYNNEI. The DNA for the CDR3 is TGTGCCACCGAGAGGGAACAAATCTCGAACACTGAAGCTTTCTTT. Residues: CATEREQISNTEAFF.

This chain joins TRBV5-6 and TRBJ1-1; no firm D call. CDR1 and CDR2 from the germline V gene are SGHDT and YYEEEE. This CDR3 spans 12 amino acids. Trimming removed 4 bases from V and 9 bases from J, with 13 bases in between. The CDR3 DNA is TGTGCCAGCAGCCCCGGGTCACTCAAAGCTTTCTTT. This gives the protein CASSPGSLKAFF. Filled out from reference TRBV5-6 and TRBJ1-1, the complete variable domain reads DAGVTQSPTHLIKTRGQQVTLRCSPKSGHDTVSWYQQALGQGPQFIFQYYEEEERQRGNFPDRFSGHQFPNYSSELNVNALLLGDSALYLCASSPGSLKAFFGQGTRLTVV.

The chain combines TRBV7-2 with TRBJ1-5; D unresolved. CDR1 SGHTA and CDR2 FQGNSA come from the germline V gene. V was trimmed by 0 bases and J by 1 base, leaving 7 bases between them. The CDR3 has 15 residues. CDR3 loop: CASSLARQSNQPQHF. Here the CDR3 DNA reads TGTGCCAGCAGCTTAGCCAGACAAAGCAATCAGCCCCAGCATTTT.

The chain employs TRBV27 and TRBJ1-1; the D is unclear. Germline V CDR1 and CDR2: MNHEY, SMNVEV (reference sequence). Trimming pared 7 bases from V and 5 bases from J, leaving 14 bases between. The CDR3 runs to 13 residues. The CDR3 loop reads CASKIGMGTEAFF. Written as DNA, the CDR3 is TGTGCCAGCAAAATAGGGATGGGGACTGAAGCTTTCTTT.

A few counts support this clone. The gene calls are TRBV18 and TRBJ1-5, with D maybe TRBD1 (6 bases). Germline V gene lookup returns CDR1 KGHSH and CDR2 LQKENI. Deletions cut 6 bases from V and 5 bases from J, with 17 bases between. This CDR3 comprises 15 residues. CDR3 in amino acids: CASSLLDGGHQPQHF. The CDR3 nucleotides read TGTGCCAGCTCCCTCCTCGACGGGGGCCATCAGCCCCAGCATTTT.

The chain couples TRBV2 to TRBJ2-5, with 9 bases matching TRBD1. J gave up 5 bases and V 9 bases, and 10 bases lay outside the gene matches. The CDR3 spans 14 residues. Germline V CDR1 and CDR2: SNHLY, FYNNEI. The CDR3 reads CASHTGGTRETQYF. In nucleotides, the CDR3 is TGTGCCAGTCATACAGGGGGCACGAGGGAGACCCAGTACTTC.

The J gene is TRBJ1-2, the V gene TRBV5-6; D is ambiguous. The V gene lost 2 bases and the J gene lost 5 bases, with 13 bases spanning the gap. This CDR3 is built from 14 residues. Germline V gene sequence: CDR1 SGHDT, CDR2 YYEEEE. The CDR3 DNA reads TGTGCCAGCAGCTTCCGCTGGGTAGGGTATGGCTACACCTTC. Translation gives CASSFRWVGYGYTF.

This clone was counted only a few times. This rearrangement joins TRBV7-9 to TRBJ1-2, with D unresolved. V was shortened by 5 bases and J by 4 bases, with 8 bases between the two germline ends. Germline V gene data show CDR1 as SEHNR and CDR2 as FQNEAQ (reference sequence). This CDR3 is built from 12 residues. CDR3 bases: TGTGCCAGCAGCGCCCCCCTCTATGGCTACACCTTC. This translates into CASSAPLYGYTF.

For the CDR3, the DNA is TGTGCCAGCAGCTTGGAAATAGGGGCGAGGAACACTGAAGCTTTCTTT. It is translated as CASSLEIGARNTEAFF. The chain employs TRBV5-4 and TRBJ1-1; D is possibly TRBD1 (5 bases). The ends were cut back, 0 bases at V and 1 base at J, with 13 bases in the middle. The CDR3 runs to 16 residues. Germline CDR1 is SGHNT and CDR2 is YYREEE (reference sequence).